This T cell receptor (beta chain) was observed in a study of CD8 T cells in Susac syndrome. The multiple sclerosis control group was made up of treatment-naive patients with stable or active relapsing-remitting disease. The CDR3 length is 14 residues. V was pared by 6 bases and J by 4 bases, with 15 bases between. Germline values: CDR1 MNHEY, CDR2 SMNVEV (reference sequence). Reverse transcription of about 0.5 to 1 ug RNA was carried out with random hexamers. Multiplex PCR with immunoSEQ amplified the TCR beta CDR3 across 54 Vbeta and 13 Jbeta. TCRdb processed the immunoSEQ multiplex PCR reads anew with MiXCR; each CDR3 protein has one entry. Of approximately 68,000 distinct CDR3 sequences in the sample, roughly 95% were seen once.

The rearrangement links TRBV27 to TRBJ1-2; D is perhaps TRBD1 (6 bases). The sequence was collected from a human donor with multiple sclerosis. Sequenced sample: CD8+ T cells from PBMCs. The CDR3 loop is CASSRRTASYGYTF. CDR3 DNA: TGTGCCAGCAGCCGTAGGACAGCCAGCTATGGCTACACCTTC.